Included here is one T cell receptor (beta chain) sequence, with context. Its antigen is not identified. Sequencing was performed with immunoSEQ multiplex PCR; in TCRdb, only in-frame clones are kept and a portion is missing. The profile shows around 200,000 clones, approximately 78% of them singletons. This sample is drawn from a study of cytomegalovirus exposure and HLA in healthy donors. Study-wide results and caveats: The tendency of first-cohort TCR clusters to co-occur in the 110 or so validation repertoires emerged from a later analysis. Among TCR sequences, most were rare, though some public TCRs appeared in many donors. In vitro assays verified that a few CMV-associated chains recognized CMV antigens specifically. Cytomegalovirus-associated status was assigned to 164 TCR beta chains.

This TCR was sampled from a woman in her 30s in good health and CMV-seronegative. Sample: PBMCs.

DNA for the CDR3: TGTGCCAGCAGCGCGGGACTAGCGGGAGGTTACGAGCAGTACTTC. It encodes CASSAGLAGGYEQYF. V is TRBV14 and J is TRBJ2-7; 15 nucleotides align to TRBD2. Germline CDR1 is SGHDN and CDR2 is FVKESK. V lost 5 bases, J lost 4 bases, and 3 bases stayed unmatched. This CDR3 is 15 amino acids long.